What follows are 27 T cell receptor beta chains derived from one specimen sequenced in a study of cytotoxic CD8 clonotypes in ibrutinib-treated CLL. The protocol was immunoSEQ multiplex PCR, while the TCRdb copy is restricted to in-frame clones and leaves out a portion. The repertoire consists of nearly 85,000 clones, with roughly 80% occurring once and the leading ten covering roughly 4.8%. The sample was PBMCs, taken after 12 months of ibrutinib treatment. The receptors come from a human donor with chronic lymphocytic leukemia.

The chain joins TRBV30 to TRBJ1-4; D ambiguous. This CDR3 has 13 amino acids. Per the germline V gene, CDR1 is GTSNPN and CDR2 is SVGIG (reference sequence). Trimming cost V 1 base and J 8 bases, with 11 bases left between them. The CDR3 DNA follows: TGTGCCTGGAGTGCCGGGTTTGGGGAAAAACTGTTTTTT. This sequence encodes CAWSAGFGEKLFF.

V gene TRBV7-2 combines with J gene TRBJ1-4; D is possibly TRBD1 (6 bases). The length of the CDR3 is 16 residues. The germline V gene encodes CDR1 SGHTA and CDR2 FQGNSA. Deletions cut 4 bases from V and 8 bases from J, with 20 bases between. CDR3 sequence: CASSSGVGSGKEKLFF. The CDR3 coding sequence is TGTGCCAGCAGCTCAGGGGTTGGCTCCGGGAAGGAAAAACTGTTTTTT.

The chain carries TRBV5-6 and TRBJ2-7, with D tentatively TRBD2 (7 bases). This CDR3 region has 13 residues. Per germline, CDR1 SGHDT and CDR2 YYEEEE. V was cut by 4 bases and J by 8 bases, with 16 bases left in between. CDR3 amino acids: CASSLRGAHKQYF. The CDR3 coding sequence is TGTGCCAGCAGCCTCCGGGGGGCCCACAAGCAGTACTTC.

The chain links TRBV7-3 to TRBJ1-5, with a weak D call TRBD1 (5 bases). CDR1 is SGHTA, CDR2 FQGTGA, per germline. This CDR3 comprises 13 residues. V was cut by 5 bases and J by 4 bases, with 9 bases left in between. CDR3 sequence: CASSPQGNQPQHF. CDR3 in DNA: TGTGCCAGCAGCCCTCAGGGTAATCAGCCCCAGCATTTT.

This clone has ten or more counts. The CDR3 region is CAWSGGRYTEAFF. CDR3 DNA: TGTGCCTGGAGTGGGGGGAGATACACTGAAGCTTTCTTT. The chain joins TRBV30 to TRBJ1-1; D is perhaps TRBD1 (5 bases). The CDR3 spans 13 residues. CDR1 is GTSNPN and CDR2 is SVGIG in the germline V gene (reference sequence). V lost 1 base to trimming and J lost 3 bases, with 9 bases between them.

The chain is built from TRBV5-1 and TRBJ1-2; the D gene is possibly TRBD1 (5 bases). V shed 3 bases and J shed 14 bases, with 20 bases lying between them. Germline V lookup: CDR1 SGHRS, CDR2 YFSETQ. The CDR3 sequence is 13 residues long. The CDR3, as DNA: TGCGCCAGCAGCTCCAGCCAGGGCCGTCTGAAAACCTTC. It yields the protein CASSSSQGRLKTF.

A remark on this clone: One junction end disagrees with the germline gene, perhaps due to a read error. The chain carries TRBV7-7 and TRBJ2-3, with D tentatively TRBD1 (8 bases). From germline, CDR1 is SSHAT and CDR2 FNYEAQ (reference sequence). There are 15 residues in the CDR3. This CDR3 reads CASSLGQGGTDTQYF. For the CDR3, the DNA is TGTGCTAGCAGCTTAGGACAGGGAGGGACAGATACGCAGTATTTT.

The rearrangement joins TRBV5-6 to TRBJ2-5; D gene uncertain. V was trimmed by 2 bases and J by 0 bases, leaving 11 bases between them. Germline V CDR1 and CDR2: SGHDT, YYEEEE. This CDR3 region has 15 residues. CDR3 coding DNA: TGTGCCAGCAGCTTCCCCGGCCGGCACCAAGAGACCCAGTACTTC. Protein: CASSFPGRHQETQYF.

The chain is built from TRBV6-6 and TRBJ1-3; D not certain. V was pared by 8 bases and J by 0 bases, with 14 bases between. Germline-derived CDR1 and CDR2 are MNHNY and SVGAGI (reference sequence). The CDR3 is 15 amino acids. In DNA form, the CDR3 reads TGTGCCAGCGGAGCAGGCCTAAGCTCTGGAAACACCATATATTTT. Its translation is CASGAGLSSGNTIYF.

This clone has more than one count but fewer than ten. The chain employs TRBV10-3 and TRBJ2-7; D not certain. The CDR3 sequence is 15 residues long. Germline V gives CDR1 ENHRY, CDR2 SYGVKD. Trimming left V 2 bases short and J 1 base short, with 12 bases between. For the CDR3, the DNA is TGTGCCATCAGTGAGCGGCGGCCCGGTTCCTACGAGCAGTACTTC. Translated, it gives CAISERRPGSYEQYF.

This chain uses TRBV6-1 with TRBJ1-1, with D possibly being TRBD1 (5 bases). CDR1 and CDR2 from the germline V gene are MNHNS and SASEGT. The CDR3 sequence is 13 residues long. Trimming pared 4 bases from V and 4 bases from J, leaving 10 bases between. This CDR3 is CASSGVGGTEAFF. CDR3 nucleotides: TGTGCCAGCAGTGGGGTTGGGGGCACTGAAGCTTTCTTT.

This clone was picked up a small number of times. The rearrangement uses TRBV19 and TRBJ1-1; 8 nucleotides match TRBD1. Looked up from germline, CDR1 is LNHDA and CDR2 is SQIVND (reference sequence). V lost 4 bases to trimming and J lost 1 base; unmatched junction nucleotides: 5. CDR3 length: 15 residues. DNA for the CDR3: TGTGCCAGTAGTAGGCAGGGGGCTTGGAACACTGAAGCTTTCTTT. The encoded protein is CASSRQGAWNTEAFF.

The CDR3, as DNA: TGTGCCAGCAGTGACGTGGCAGGGGGCACACCGAGCTCTGGGGCCAACGTCCTGACTTTC. It codes for CASSDVAGGTPSSGANVLTF. The rearrangement links TRBV6-4 to TRBJ2-6, with 8 positions matching TRBD1. Germline assignment: CDR1 MRHNA and CDR2 SNTAGT. This CDR3 comprises 20 residues. Losses at the gene ends were 2 bases for V and 0 bases for J; bases not matched to a gene: 12.

This chain joins TRBV19 and TRBJ2-1; possible D gene TRBD1, 6 bases. Germline values: CDR1 LNHDA, CDR2 SQIVND (reference sequence). The ends were cut back, 6 bases at V and 0 bases at J, with 12 bases in the middle. The CDR3 spans 15 residues. For the CDR3, the DNA is TGTGCCAGTAGAAGGACAGAAACCTCCTACAATGAGCAGTTCTTC. Amino acids: CASRRTETSYNEQFF.

The chain joins TRBV5-6 to TRBJ2-3, with 11 bases aligning to TRBD2. CDR1 and CDR2 (germline): SGHDT, YYEEEE. This CDR3 contains 16 residues. Trimming took 2 bases from V and 2 from J; bases not matched to a gene: 4. CDR3 nucleotides: TGTGCCAGCAGCTTCCCTAGCGGGGGGAACACAGATACGCAGTATTTT. Translated: CASSFPSGGNTDTQYF.

The rearrangement links TRBV28 to TRBJ2-7; D possibly corresponds to TRBD2 (6 bases). CDR1 and CDR2 from the germline V gene are MDHEN and SYDVKM. CDR3 length equals 15 residues. With 6 bases removed from V and 1 base from J, the gap between germline ends came to 16 bases. CDR3 residues: CASRPLSSGSYEQYF. CDR3 coding DNA: TGTGCCAGCAGGCCCCTAAGTAGCGGATCCTACGAGCAGTACTTC.

Details on this clone: An end of the junction differs from the germline gene, which may be a read error. The chain has TRBV11-2 and TRBJ2-7; D gene unclear. The CDR3 has 12 amino acids. Germline V gene sequence: CDR1 SGHAT, CDR2 FQNNGV. CDR3 loop: CASSFSAYEQYF. CDR3 DNA sequence: TGTGCCAGCAGCTTTTCTGCCTATGAGCAGTACTTC.

This clone was found once. This rearrangement joins TRBV4-2 to TRBJ1-5, with D unclear. Looked up from germline, CDR1 is LGHNA and CDR2 is YNFKEQ. Between the trimmed V and J ends, which lost 1 base and 5 bases, there was a span of 9 bases. The CDR3 spans 14 residues. The CDR3 loop reads CASSQAGWDQPQHF. The CDR3 DNA reads TGTGCCAGCAGCCAAGCGGGGTGGGATCAGCCCCAGCATTTT.

The chain links TRBV1 to TRBJ1-1. TRBV1 is a recognized pseudogene. This CDR3 region has 20 residues. CDR3 sequence (DNA): TGCACCAGCAGCCAACGCCACGGCCGGGCCGAAAAATGTATGAACACTGAAGCTTTCTTT. Its protein product is CTSSQRHGRAEKCMNTEAFF.

The V gene is TRBV18, the J gene TRBJ1-1; D remains ambiguous. The CDR3 extends over 12 amino acids. Between the trimmed V and J ends, which lost 3 bases and 7 bases, there was a span of 9 bases. Germline V CDR1 and CDR2: KGHSH, LQKENI. Written as DNA, the CDR3 is TGTGCCAGCTCACCCCGGGTGGGTGAAGCTTTCTTT. Translated: CASSPRVGEAFF. Complete variable domain (other parts from reference TRBV18 and TRBJ1-1): NAGVMQNPRHLVRRRGQEARLRCSPMKGHSHVYWYRQLPEEGLKFMVYLQKENIIDESGMPKERFSAEFPKEGPSILRIQQVVRGDSAAYFCASSPRVGEAFFGQGTRLTVV.

V gene TRBV7-9 combines with J gene TRBJ2-3; 9 bases map to TRBD1. The CDR3 contains 16 residues. In germline, CDR1 is SEHNR, CDR2 FQNEAQ (reference sequence). The V gene end was trimmed by 8 bases and the J gene end by 2 bases; junction bases not matched to a gene: 11. The CDR3 spells CASARETGGVTDTQYF. The DNA of the CDR3 is TGTGCCAGCGCCAGGGAGACAGGGGGTGTCACAGATACGCAGTATTTT.

In this sample, this clone turned up many times. V gene TRBV25-1 combines with J gene TRBJ1-1; tentatively, D is TRBD1 (5 bases). The CDR3 runs 17 residues. Trimming stripped 3 bases from V and 1 base from J, with 18 bases between. From germline, CDR1 is MGHDK and CDR2 SYGVNS. The CDR3, as DNA: TGTGCCAGCAGTGACCTGCACGGGGGGAGCGAGAACACTGAAGCTTTCTTT. Translating gives CASSDLHGGSENTEAFF.

This clone occurred once. This chain connects TRBV18 to TRBJ2-7, with 9 bases lining up with TRBD2. This CDR3 contains 19 residues. Trimming at V came to 3 bases and at J to 0 bases, leaving 15 bases not matched to a gene. Germline CDR1 and CDR2: KGHSH and LQKENI. Here the CDR3 reads CASSPGKVAGALSSYEQYF. The CDR3 bases are TGTGCCAGCTCACCGGGTAAGGTAGCGGGGGCCCTGAGCTCCTACGAGCAGTACTTC.

J is TRBJ2-5 and V is TRBV7-7, with 8 bases aligning to TRBD1. The germline V gene encodes CDR1 SSHAT and CDR2 FNYEAQ (reference sequence). The CDR3 extends over 15 amino acids. V lost 5 bases and J lost 5; bases outside the gene matches: 10. The CDR3 reads CASSRYGTGGETQYF. Here the CDR3 DNA reads TGTGCCAGCAGCAGATACGGGACAGGTGGGGAGACCCAGTACTTC.

This sequence joins TRBV4-3 and TRBJ2-3; TRBD1 aligns across 8 bases. With V trimmed by 0 bases and J by 6 bases, 11 bases remained unmatched. Germline CDR1 LGHNA, CDR2 YSLEER. The CDR3 is 17 residues long. The CDR3 is CASSQDKYRGIWDTQYF. Written as DNA, the CDR3 is TGCGCCAGCAGCCAAGATAAATACAGGGGGATATGGGATACGCAGTATTTT.

The J gene is TRBJ2-7, the V gene TRBV4-2, with D perhaps given as TRBD1 or TRBD2 (5 bases each). Germline V CDR1 and CDR2: LGHNA, YNFKEQ. Trimming took 1 base from V and 5 from J, leaving 21 bases between them. The CDR3 covers 17 residues. CDR3 DNA sequence: TGTGCCAGCAGCCAAGTCCCCCAGGGAAGATTGAGGGACGAGCAGTACTTC. Protein: CASSQVPQGRLRDEQYF.

The chain carries TRBV6-1 and TRBJ2-7, with 9 nucleotides matching TRBD2. The CDR3 is made up of 13 amino acids. CDR1 and CDR2 from the germline V gene are MNHNS and SASEGT. With 7 bases clipped from V and 4 bases from J, the junction kept 5 bases outside the gene matches. CDR3 nucleotide sequence: TGTGCCAGCAATGGACTAGCGACGTACGAGCAGTACTTC. This translates into CASNGLATYEQYF.